This TCR beta chain derives from a study of shared clonotypes between healthy human individuals. Whole-study results and caveats: Sharing across four donors was highest in naive CD4 (roughly 5%) and lowest in memory CD8 (0.4%).

All participating donors were Caucasian adults from Nashville, Tennessee. A CD45RA-negative memory subset and a CD45RA+ naive subset were separated from the CD4+ cells. J lost 0 bases, V lost 4 bases, and 4 bases had no gene match. Germline V gene data show CDR1 as SGHRS and CDR2 as YFSETQ. This CDR3 spans 16 amino acids. Generated by immunoSEQ multiplex PCR, the TCRdb table keeps only in-frame clones and is missing some. The table lists roughly 1,100,000 clones, about 75% of them singletons. Of note for this clone: Its target is not known.

Sequenced input: memory CD4+ T cells sorted from blood. Subset reported: CD45RA-negative fraction. The origin of this receptor is a man aged 18-30 years in good health. The chain recombines TRBV5-1 with TRBJ2-1, with TRBD2 matching 10 bases. In DNA, the CDR3 is TGCGCCAGCAGCCCAAGCGGGGGGGCCTCCTACAATGAGCAGTTCTTC. This sequence encodes CASSPSGGASYNEQFF.